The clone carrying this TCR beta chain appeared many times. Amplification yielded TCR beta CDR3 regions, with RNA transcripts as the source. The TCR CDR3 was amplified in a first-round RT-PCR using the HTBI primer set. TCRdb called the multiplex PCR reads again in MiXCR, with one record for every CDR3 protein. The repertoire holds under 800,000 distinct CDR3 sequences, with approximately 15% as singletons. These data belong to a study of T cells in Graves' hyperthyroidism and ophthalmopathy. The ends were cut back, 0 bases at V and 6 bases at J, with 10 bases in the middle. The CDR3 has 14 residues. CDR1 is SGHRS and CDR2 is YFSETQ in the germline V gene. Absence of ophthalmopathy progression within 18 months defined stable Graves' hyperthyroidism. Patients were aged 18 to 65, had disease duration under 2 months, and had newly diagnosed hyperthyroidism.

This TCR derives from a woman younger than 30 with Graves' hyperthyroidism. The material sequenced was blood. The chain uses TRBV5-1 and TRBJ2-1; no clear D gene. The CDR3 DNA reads TGCGCCAGCAGCTTGGGCCAGACTGGCAATGAGCAGTTCTTC. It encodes CASSLGQTGNEQFF.